This T cell receptor beta chain was observed in a study of blood T cell repertoires in COVID-19 (dated by TCRdb to 2018 to 2020). Study-wide context: Collaborator samples came from the United States, Italy and Spain and covered acute and convalescent phases of COVID-19. A freely available public database, intended as a resource for researchers studying the immune response to SARS-CoV-2, is where the repertoires were released. A de-identified subject ID, COVID-19 status, age in years and sex were almost always included in the sample metadata. The material from the prospective study consisted of cDNA or gDNA derived from T cells, B-cell-depleted T cells, or PBMCs. HLA class I and class II types, where available, came from metadata supplied by the sample provider rather than from assay-based typing. Deeply sampled blood TCRbeta repertoires from subjects exposed to, actively infected with, or recovered from COVID-19 were included in the dataset. The samples were drawn from two sources: the first 160 participants of the ongoing ImmuneRACE study, and 950 to 1,500 subjects contributed by 6 global collaborators. Broad study findings and their caveats: The amount of clinical and demographic metadata varied by source and participant and was provided uncurated.

V has 2 bases trimmed and J has 4 bases trimmed; junction bases matching no gene number 6. CDR1 and CDR2 are read off the germline V gene as SNHLY and FYNNEI. The CDR3 contains 17 residues, cysteine and phenylalanine counted. Only CDR3 DNA is held: 51 bases, read in frame from base 1. Participants in the prospective study were aged roughly 18 to 100 years, lived in under 30 United States geographic areas, and enrolled through a virtual design. Cohort assignment in the prospective study relied on participant-reported clinical history from a screening survey and a study questionnaire. ImmuneRACE Cohort 3 recovered participants were defined by two consecutive negative NP/OP PCR tests, healthcare professional clearance, or symptom resolution. Each participant in the prospective study had whole blood, serum and a nasopharyngeal or oropharyngeal swab collected by mobile phlebotomists. Participants in the prospective study had the option to provide additional blood draws and questionnaires over an approximately two-month period. Before DNA extraction, prospective study blood samples were shipped either frozen or at room temperature.

Of note for this clone: No antigen is known for it. No clone much larger than this one lies a single base away; base qualities are absent.

TCRbeta CDR3 regions were amplified from genomic DNA using the immunoSEQ Assay, a bias-controlled multiplex PCR. Under the source paper's analysis protocol: Within the assay, amplification of reference gene primers was used to estimate how many nucleated cells each sample contained. To quantify the absolute abundance of each unique TCRbeta CDR3 rearrangement, sequence reads were collapsed and filtered. For each sample, productive Simpson clonality was calculated as the square root of Simpson's diversity index over productive rearrangements. The table was pulled from immuneACCESS by TCRdb, which kept in-frame rearrangements only. Such tables lose some clones; where checked, under half of the loss comes from unresolved V genes, and the rest has no known cause. From that table come the V and J calls and clone size; the DNA was used to work out D and trimming. The sample table contains some 320,000 clones; only one count was recorded for roughly 90% of them. 2.6% of the sample is held by the ten biggest clonotypes.

This sequence was found in a man in his fifties or sixties who had recovered from COVID-19. The chain uses TRBV2 and TRBJ1-3, and TRBD1 matches 12 of the central bases. Input material: PBMCs or T cells enriched from blood (not recorded which). CDR3 protein: CASSEFGTGGSGNTIYF. In nucleotide form, the sequence is TGTGCCAGCAGTGAATTTGGGACAGGGGGCTCGGGAAACACCATATATTTT.